This T cell receptor (beta chain) was captured in a study of T cells after yellow fever vaccination. Trimming removed 4 bases from V and 1 base from J, with 17 bases in between. The germline CDR1 and CDR2 sequences are LGHNA and YSLEER. This CDR3 spans 17 amino acids. From the 5' RACE reads, TCRdb called clonotypes with MiXCR, one entry per CDR3 protein. This table holds around 550,000 distinct CDR3 sequences, 15% to 20% found once. This clonotype was seen a handful of times. The TCR originated in a man aged 25 to 40 who received the YFV17D yellow fever vaccine. Source: PBMCs, taken 15 days after the yellow fever booster vaccination. This chain connects TRBV4-3 to TRBJ2-1; tentative D call: TRBD2 (5 bases). The CDR3 DNA is TGCGCCAGCAGCCGAAGCGTCGCTAGCCGGTCCTACAATGAGCAGTTCTTC. Protein sequence: CASSRSVASRSYNEQFF.